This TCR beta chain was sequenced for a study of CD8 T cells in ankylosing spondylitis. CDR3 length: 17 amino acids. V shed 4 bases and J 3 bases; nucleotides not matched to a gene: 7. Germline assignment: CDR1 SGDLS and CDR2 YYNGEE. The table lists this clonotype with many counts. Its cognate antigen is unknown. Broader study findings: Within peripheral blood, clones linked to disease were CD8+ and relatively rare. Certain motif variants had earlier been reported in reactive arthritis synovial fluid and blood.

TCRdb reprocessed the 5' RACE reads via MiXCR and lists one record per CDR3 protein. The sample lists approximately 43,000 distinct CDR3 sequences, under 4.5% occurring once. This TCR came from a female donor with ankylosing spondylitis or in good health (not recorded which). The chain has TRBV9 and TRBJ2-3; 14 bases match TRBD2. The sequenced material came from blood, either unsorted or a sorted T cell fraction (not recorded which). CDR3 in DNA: TGTGCCAGCAGCACTCGACTAGCGGGGGGGGGGACAGATACGCAGTATTTT. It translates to CASSTRLAGGGTDTQYF.